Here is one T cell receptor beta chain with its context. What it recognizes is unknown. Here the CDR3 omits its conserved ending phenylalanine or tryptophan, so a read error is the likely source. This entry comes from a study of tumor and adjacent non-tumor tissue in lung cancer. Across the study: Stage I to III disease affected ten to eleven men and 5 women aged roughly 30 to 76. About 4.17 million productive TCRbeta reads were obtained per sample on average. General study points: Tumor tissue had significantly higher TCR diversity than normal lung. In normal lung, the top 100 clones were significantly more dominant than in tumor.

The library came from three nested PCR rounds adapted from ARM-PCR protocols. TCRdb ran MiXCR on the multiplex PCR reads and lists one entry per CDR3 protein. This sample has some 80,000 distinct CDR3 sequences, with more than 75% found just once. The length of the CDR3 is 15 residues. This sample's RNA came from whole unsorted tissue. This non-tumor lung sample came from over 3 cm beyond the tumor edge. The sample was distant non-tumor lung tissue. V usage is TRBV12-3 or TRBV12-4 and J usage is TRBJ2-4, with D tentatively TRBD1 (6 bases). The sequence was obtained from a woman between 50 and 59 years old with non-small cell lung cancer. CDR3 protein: CVSSPGPLDSAIQYL. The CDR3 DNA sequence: TGTGTCAGCAGCCCCGGACCCTTGGACAGCGCTATTCAGTACCTC.